This TCR beta chain was obtained from a study of shared clonotypes between healthy human individuals. Data came from immunoSEQ multiplex PCR; TCRdb stores just in-frame clones and leaves some out. This sample has some 1,100,000 clones, with approximately 80% found just once. The CDR3 consists of 15 residues. Looked up from germline, CDR1 is LNHDA and CDR2 is SQIVND (reference sequence). V was cut by 6 bases and J by 3 bases, with 18 bases left in between. Sequences were obtained from memory CD4+ T cells from PBMCs. Noted subset: CD45RA-negative fraction. This sequence was found in a man between 18 and 29 years old in good health. Some clones in this sample may be carry-over from other donors' samples. This chain connects TRBV19 to TRBJ2-7; D gene uncertain. The CDR3 DNA reads TGTGCCAGTAGGCCTTCTGGGCGGTCCAGCTACGAGCAGTACTTC. Encoded protein: CASRPSGRSSYEQYF. The variable domain in full, completed from reference TRBV19 and TRBJ2-7, reads DGGITQSPKYLFRKEGQNVTLSCEQNLNHDAMYWYRQDPGQGLRLIYYSQIVNDFQKGDIAEGYSVSREKKESFPLTVTSAQKNPTAFYLCASRPSGRSSYEQYFGPGTRLTVT.